This T cell receptor (beta chain) was sequenced for a study of OX40 agonist ivuxolimab in advanced cancers. About the study: Dose-escalation subjects each had hepatocellular carcinoma, melanoma, renal cell or head and neck cancer. Patients were roughly 87% male with ages roughly 20 to 85, mean about 60.

Turning to this clone: Antigen specificity is unknown.

The CDR3 is 15 residues long. V shed 11 bases and J shed 0 bases, with 17 bases lying between them. CDR1 SNHLY and CDR2 FYNNEI come from the germline V gene. The study, taken as a whole, reports: Averaging showed that CD8+ T cells had more expanded clones than CD4+ did. At 0.1 to 3.0 mg/kg and by week 6, CD4+ and CD8+ T cells in the blood had expanded clonally.

Repertoires were generated with immunoSEQ multiplex PCR, while TCRdb's copy carries only in-frame clones and drops some. The sample lists tens of thousands of clones, around nine tenths seen once, with approximately 12% in the top ten. The TCR comes from an adult with an advanced solid tumor such as melanoma, head and neck, liver or kidney cancer. The sequencing here drew on CD4+ or CD8+ T cells sorted from blood, taken in a trial of the OX40 agonist ivuxolimab. V usage is TRBV2 and J usage is TRBJ2-1, with D tentatively TRBD2 (6 bases). The CDR3 DNA reads as TGTGCCGCCCCCTCCCGGGGGAGCTCCTACAATGAGCAGTTCTTC. Amino acid sequence: CAAPSRGSSYNEQFF.